This TCR beta chain was documented in a study of tumor-infiltrating lymphocytes in primary liver carcinoma. Turning to the study itself: Each of the growths was stage T1-T3 N0M0, extending about 4 to 10 cm across. Study findings and constraints: Tumors significantly exceeded blood in top-250-clone fraction (p = 0.039).

In regard to this clonotype: Antigen specificity is unknown. The junction differs from germline at one of its ends, possibly a read error.

Unsorted bulk tissue (20-30 mg) underwent RNA and DNA co-extraction. Surgeons treated the primary liver carcinoma of the patients by surgical resection. CDR1 and CDR2 from the germline V gene are SGHAT and FQNNGV. The length of the CDR3 is 11 residues. Total RNA amounting to approximately 460 ng was the source from which TCR beta cDNA was made with a constant-region primer. Construction of TCR beta libraries relied on three successive nested multiplex PCR rounds employing slightly modified ARM-PCR. A C-beta reverse primer and TRBV1-TRBV30 forward primers served in each of the first two PCR rounds, at 10 cycles apiece. TCRdb re-called the multiplex PCR reads with MiXCR, one entry per CDR3 protein. The sample includes 100,000 to 150,000 distinct CDR3 sequences, under 65% of them seen just once.

The receptor's source is a woman aged 55-69 years with primary liver carcinoma and hepatitis B virus infection. The rearrangement joins TRBV11-2 to TRBJ1-3; D uncertain. Material: liver tumor tissue from sampling region 3. Subset defined: tumor region T3, left-lateral pole. The CDR3 sequence is CASARGGIIHF. The DNA of the CDR3 is TGTGCCAGCGCCCGTGGTGGCATCATACATTTT.